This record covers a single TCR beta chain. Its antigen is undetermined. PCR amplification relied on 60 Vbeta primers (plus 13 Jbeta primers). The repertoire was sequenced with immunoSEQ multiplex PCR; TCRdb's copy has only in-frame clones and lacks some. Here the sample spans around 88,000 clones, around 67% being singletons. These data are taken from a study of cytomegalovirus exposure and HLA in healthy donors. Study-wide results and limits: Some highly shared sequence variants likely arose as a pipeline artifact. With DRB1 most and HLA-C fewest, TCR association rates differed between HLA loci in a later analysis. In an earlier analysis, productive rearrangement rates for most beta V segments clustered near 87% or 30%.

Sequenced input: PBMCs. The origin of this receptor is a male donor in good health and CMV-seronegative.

The CDR3 bases are TGTGCCAGCAGTTCTCACAGGGTTGGGATTCAGTACTTC. Protein sequence: CASSSHRVGIQYF. This chain uses TRBV27 with TRBJ2-4; maybe TRBD1 (6 bases). The CDR3 runs 13 residues. V was trimmed by 4 bases and J by 10 bases, leaving 14 bases between them. Germline V lookup: CDR1 MNHEY, CDR2 SMNVEV (reference sequence).